Below, one T cell receptor beta chain is given with its context. The antigen remains unidentified. TCRdb itself ran the 5' RACE reads through MiXCR, one entry per CDR3 protein. The sample contains more than 200,000 distinct CDR3 sequences, around 10% of which appear only once. The data originate from a study of identical twins. Overall study findings and caveats: Twins' excess sharing was less marked for out-of-frame beta sequences.

Germline values: CDR1 LGHNT, CDR2 FRNRAP. Unmatched junction bases numbered 11, after V lost 4 bases and J lost 4 bases. This CDR3 spans 17 amino acids. This sequence joins TRBV12-5 and TRBJ2-1; TRBD2 aligns across 9 bases. The source of this sequence is a woman younger than 35 in good health. The sample taken for sequencing was memory (CD45RO+) T cells sorted from blood. CDR3 sequence reads: CASGSRIAGGKYNEQFF. Written as DNA, the CDR3 is TGTGCTAGTGGTTCCCGTATCGCGGGAGGGAAATACAATGAGCAGTTCTTC.